This T cell receptor beta chain is from a study of PD-1 blockade in classical Hodgkin lymphoma. Each patient relapsed following autologous stem cell transplantation, and prior brentuximab vedotin exposure differed. From germline, CDR1 is MNHEY and CDR2 SVGAGI. The CDR3 is 15 residues long. V dropped 7 bases and J dropped 5 bases, with 18 bases sitting between them. Only in-frame clones appear in the TCRdb table, and some are missing; sequencing was by immunoSEQ multiplex PCR. The sample holds 50,000 or so clones, about two thirds seen once. The TCR originated in a human donor with classical Hodgkin lymphoma. The source was peripheral blood mononuclear cells (PBMCs), collected before the second cycle of nivolumab. This sequence joins TRBV6-5 and TRBJ2-1; D might be TRBD1 (6 bases). DNA of the CDR3: TGTGCCAGCATTACGCATAACAGGGTCCACAATGAGCAGTTCTTC. Translated, it gives CASITHNRVHNEQFF.